This TCR beta chain was observed in a study of blood T cells in healthy people across ages. Sample-barcoded 5' priming and a J-beta primer mix drove a second PCR of about 6 to 11 cycles. TCRdb reprocessed the 5' RACE reads via MiXCR and lists one record per CDR3 protein. The data show under 1,000,000 distinct CDR3 sequences, about half seen once. The CDR3 extends over 14 amino acids. J lost 7 bases, V lost 4 bases, and 5 bases had no gene match. Germline lookup yields CDR1 MNHEY and CDR2 SVGEGT. This clonotype was seen a handful of times. This receptor was identified in an elderly man in good health. This chain connects TRBV6-2 or TRBV6-3 to TRBJ2-1, with 9 bases aligning to TRBD2. The sample comprised blood. CDR3 region: CASSSAGGTNEQFF. In nucleotides, the CDR3 is TGTGCCAGCAGTTCAGCGGGAGGTACGAATGAGCAGTTCTTC.